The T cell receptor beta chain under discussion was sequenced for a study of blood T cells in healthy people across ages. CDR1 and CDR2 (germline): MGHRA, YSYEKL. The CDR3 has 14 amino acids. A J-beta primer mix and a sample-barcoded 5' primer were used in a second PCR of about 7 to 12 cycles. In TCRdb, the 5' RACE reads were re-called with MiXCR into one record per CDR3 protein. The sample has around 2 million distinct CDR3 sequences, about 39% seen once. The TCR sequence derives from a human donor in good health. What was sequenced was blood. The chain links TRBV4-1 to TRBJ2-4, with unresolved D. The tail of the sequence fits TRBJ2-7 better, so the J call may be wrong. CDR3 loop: CASSQRFGDGEQYF. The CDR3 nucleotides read TGCGCCAGCAGCCAACGGTTTGGCGACGGCGAGCAGTACTTC.